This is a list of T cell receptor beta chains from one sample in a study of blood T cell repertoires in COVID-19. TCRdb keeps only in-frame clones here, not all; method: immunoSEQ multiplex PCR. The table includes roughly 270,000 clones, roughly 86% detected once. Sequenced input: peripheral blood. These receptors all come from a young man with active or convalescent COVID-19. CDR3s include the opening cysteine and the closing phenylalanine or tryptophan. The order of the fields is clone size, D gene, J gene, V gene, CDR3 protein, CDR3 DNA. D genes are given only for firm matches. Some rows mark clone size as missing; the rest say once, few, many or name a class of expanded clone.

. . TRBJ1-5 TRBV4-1 CASSQDGRTNQPQHF TGCGCCAGCAGCCAAGATGGGCGCACTAATCAGCCCCAGCATTTT
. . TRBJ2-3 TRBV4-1 CASSLPTDTQYF TGCGCCAGCAGTCTTCCCACAGATACGCAGTATTTT
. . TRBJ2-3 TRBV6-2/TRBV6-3 CASSYSKGRRTDTQYF TGTGCCAGCAGTTACTCGAAGGGGCGGCGCACAGATACGCAGTATTTT
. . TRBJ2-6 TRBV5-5 CASSLRRQGYTNVLTF TGTGCCAGCAGCCTGAGGCGTCAGGGATACACCAACGTCCTGACTTTC
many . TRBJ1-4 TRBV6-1 CASSEDTGSSEKLFF TGTGCCAGCAGTGAAGATACAGGGAGTTCGGAAAAACTGTTTTTT
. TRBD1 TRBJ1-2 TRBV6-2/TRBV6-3 CASSSPGTGFLGNF TGTGCCAGCAGTTCTCCAGGGACAGGGTTCTTGGGAAACTTC
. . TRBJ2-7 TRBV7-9 CASSLERAAYEQYF TGTGCCAGCAGCTTAGAGAGGGCGGCCTACGAGCAGTACTTC
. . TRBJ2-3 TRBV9 CASSVDGGLRGTDTQYF TGTGCCAGCAGCGTAGACGGGGGGCTAAGAGGCACAGATACGCAGTATTTT
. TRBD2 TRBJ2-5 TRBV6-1 CASSEYLAGGQGETQYF TGTGCCAGCAGTGAATATCTAGCGGGGGGGCAAGGAGAGACCCAGTACTTC
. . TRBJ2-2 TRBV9 CASSTHTGELFF TGTGCCAGCAGCACACACACCGGGGAGCTGTTTTTT
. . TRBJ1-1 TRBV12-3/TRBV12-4 CASSYGSNTEAFF TGTGCCAGCAGTTACGGTTCGAACACTGAAGCTTTCTTT
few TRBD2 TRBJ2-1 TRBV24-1 CATSDSRDYGNEQFF TGTGCCACCAGTGATTCCCGGGACTACGGCAATGAGCAGTTCTTC
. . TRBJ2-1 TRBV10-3 CAISDYRVGYNEQFF TGTGCCATCAGTGATTACAGGGTTGGCTACAATGAGCAGTTCTTC
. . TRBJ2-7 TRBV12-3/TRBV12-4 CASSSGAAGEQYF TGTGCCAGCAGTTCGGGAGCTGCGGGAGAGCAGTACTTC
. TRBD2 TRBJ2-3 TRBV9 CASSVALAARTDTQYF TGTGCCAGCAGCGTAGCCCTAGCGGCTCGCACAGATACGCAGTATTTT
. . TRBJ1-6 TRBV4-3 CASSQDPGYGSPLHF TGCGCCAGCAGCCAAGATCCAGGGTATGGCTCACCCCTCCACTTT
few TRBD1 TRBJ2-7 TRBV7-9 CASSSSRGFPGEQYF TGTGCCAGCAGCTCTTCCAGGGGGTTCCCTGGCGAGCAGTACTTC
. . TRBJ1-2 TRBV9 CASSGGEGAHGYTF TGTGCCAGCAGCGGAGGTGAGGGAGCCCATGGCTACACCTTC
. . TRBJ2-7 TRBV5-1 CASSLGGGDEQYF TGCGCCAGCAGCCTGGGAGGGGGCGACGAGCAGTACTTC
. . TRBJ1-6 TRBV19 CASRETALSYNSPLHF TGTGCCAGTAGGGAGACAGCGCTCTCCTATAATTCACCCCTCCACTTT
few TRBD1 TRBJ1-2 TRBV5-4 CASSATGGGYGYTF TGTGCCAGCAGCGCCACAGGGGGTGGCTATGGCTACACCTTC
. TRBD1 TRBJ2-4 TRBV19 CASSIGGQGSYF TGTGCCAGTAGTATAGGCGGACAGGGGTCGTACTTC
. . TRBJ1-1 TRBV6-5 CASSIQGGNTEAFF TGTGCCAGCAGTATTCAGGGTGGGAACACTGAAGCTTTCTTT
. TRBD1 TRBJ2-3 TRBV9 CASSVSGTGNTDTQYF TGTGCCAGCAGCGTTTCCGGGACAGGGAACACAGATACGCAGTATTTT
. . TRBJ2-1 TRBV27 CASSLTTGYEQFF TGTGCCAGCAGTTTAACGACTGGCTATGAGCAGTTCTTC
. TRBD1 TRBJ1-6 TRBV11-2 CASRRPGQGFNSPLHF TGTGCCAGCAGACGACCGGGACAGGGTTTTAATTCACCCCTCCACTTT
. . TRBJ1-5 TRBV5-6 CASSLGSAPAQHF TGTGCCAGCAGCTTGGGAAGCGCACCAGCCCAGCATTTT
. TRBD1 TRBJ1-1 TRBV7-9 CASSLVPDRGRTEAFF TGTGCCAGCAGCTTAGTCCCGGACAGGGGACGAACTGAAGCTTTCTTT
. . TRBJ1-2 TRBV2 CASMGGRANYGYTF TGTGCCAGCATGGGGGGACGGGCTAACTATGGCTACACCTTC